This is a list of T cell receptor beta chains from one sample in a study of blood T cells in healthy people across ages. In TCRdb, the 5' RACE reads were re-called with MiXCR into one record per CDR3 protein. The data hold 600,000 to 800,000 distinct CDR3 sequences, with around 50% observed a single time. Sequenced: blood. Source of these receptors: a woman over 75 in good health. The CDR3 runs from the conserved cysteine through the conserved F or W. D genes are given only for firm matches. Expanded clones are given a class, and other clones once, few, many or no size at all.

v_call	j_call	d_call	clone_size	cdr3_nt	cdr3_aa
TRBV12-3/TRBV12-4	TRBJ1-1	-	-	TGTGCCAGCAGTTTGGCGGGGGAAGAAGCTTTCTTT	CASSLAGEEAFF
TRBV21-1	TRBJ2-7	-	-	TGTGCCAGCAGCAAGTTAGCCGGAGTCCCTACCTACGAGCAGTACTTC	CASSKLAGVPTYEQYF
TRBV5-1	TRBJ2-1	TRBD2	-	TGCGCCAGCAGCTTGAGTGATAGCGGGAAGAATGAGCAGTTCTTC	CASSLSDSGKNEQFF
TRBV20-1	TRBJ2-5	TRBD2	-	TGCAGTGCTAGAGACCCTGGGGGGGGATACTATGAGCAGTACTTC	CSARDPGGGYYEQYF
TRBV20-1	TRBJ1-2	TRBD1	-	TGCAGTGCGCCGGCGACAGGGGGCGTGTATGGCTACACCTTC	CSAPATGGVYGYTF
TRBV20-1	TRBJ2-5	TRBD2	-	TGCAGTGCTAGGGGACTAGCGGGGTTTTCCCAAGAGACCCAGTACTTC	CSARGLAGFSQETQYF
TRBV10-3	TRBJ2-5	TRBD2	-	TGTGCCATCAGTGAGAGGACGGGAGGCCAAGAGACCCAGTACTTC	CAISERTGGQETQYF
TRBV29-1	TRBJ2-7	TRBD1	many	TGCAGCGTACAGGGGTACTCCTACGAGCAGTACTTC	CSVQGYSYEQYF
TRBV2	TRBJ1-2	-	-	TGTGCCCTAGGGAGAAGTAACTATGGCTACACCTTC	CALGRSNYGYTF
TRBV6-6	TRBJ1-5	-	-	TGTGCCAGCAGCTATACCTGGACGGCTTATAGCAATCAGCCCCAGCATTTT	CASSYTWTAYSNQPQHF
TRBV29-1	TRBJ2-5	-	-	TGCAGCGCCGCCGACTTGGGGAACCCCCAAGAGACCCAGTACTTC	CSAADLGNPQETQYF
TRBV5-1	TRBJ1-2	-	many	TGCGCCAGCAGCTTCGAGATAGGTTATGGCTACACCTTC	CASSFEIGYGYTF
TRBV5-6	TRBJ2-3	TRBD2	-	TGTGCCAGCAGCTTGAAGTCGGGGGGGGTGGCAGATACGCAGTATTTT	CASSLKSGGVADTQYF
TRBV20-1	TRBJ2-3	-	many	TGCAGTGCTAGAGATCCCCGACGAGGATCAGATACGCAGTATTTT	CSARDPRRGSDTQYF
TRBV7-9	TRBJ1-4	TRBD1	-	TGTGCCAGCAACCCAGGGGGAGTTAATGAAAAACTGTTTTTT	CASNPGGVNEKLFF
TRBV2	TRBJ1-4	-	-	TGTGCCAGCAAACCTCAGGGTTTGACTAATGAAAAACTGTTTTTT	CASKPQGLTNEKLFF
TRBV7-9	TRBJ2-5	-	many	TGTGCCAGCAGCTTAGCGCGTCGGACAGAAGAGACCCAGTACTTC	CASSLARRTEETQYF
TRBV5-1	TRBJ2-1	-	-	TGCGCCAGCAGCTTGGTGCAGGGTACCCACAATGAGCAGTTCTTC	CASSLVQGTHNEQFF
TRBV5-1	TRBJ2-3	-	-	TGCGCCAGCGGATTAGGGGACACAGATACGCAGTATTTT	CASGLGDTDTQYF
TRBV29-1	TRBJ2-1	-	-	TGCAGCGTTGGGCGTTCCTACAATGAGCAGTTCTTC	CSVGRSYNEQFF
TRBV6-2/TRBV6-3	TRBJ1-2	-	-	TGTGCCAGCAGTTCGCCCGGAGGGGCTGGCTACACCTTC	CASSSPGGAGYTF
TRBV12-3/TRBV12-4	TRBJ2-3	-	-	TGTGCCAGCTGGGCAGGAACCGCAGGTACGCAGTATTTT	CASWAGTAGTQYF
TRBV12-3/TRBV12-4	TRBJ2-1	-	-	TGTGCCAGCAGTGCCGGCCCATCCTGGAATGAGCAGTTCTTC	CASSAGPSWNEQFF
TRBV3-1	TRBJ2-1	-	many	TGTGCCAGCAGGGACAGCAATGAGCAGTTCTTC	CASRDSNEQFF
TRBV5-1	TRBJ2-1	-	-	TGCGCCAGCAGCACACAGGGAGGGCAGTTCTTC	CASSTQGGQFF
TRBV7-2	TRBJ1-1	TRBD1	-	TGTGCCAGCAGCTTGAGACAGGGTATTATCCCTGAAGCTTTCTTT	CASSLRQGIIPEAFF
TRBV3-1	TRBJ2-7	-	many	TGTGCCAGCAGCCTCGGAAGCGAGCAGTACTTC	CASSLGSEQYF
TRBV11-1	TRBJ2-7	-	-	TGTGCCAGCAGCTTAGGGACAGTCAGTACCTACGAGCAGTACTTC	CASSLGTVSTYEQYF
TRBV13	TRBJ2-6	-	-	TGTGCCAGCGCCGGTATCGCCTCTGGGGCCAACGTCCTGACTTTC	CASAGIASGANVLTF
TRBV4-1	TRBJ2-5	TRBD2	many	TGCGCCAGCAGCCAAACCGGGACTAGAAGTGAGACCCAGTACTTC	CASSQTGTRSETQYF
TRBV5-4	TRBJ2-5	-	-	TGTGCCAGCAGCTCCACTCGGACCGGGGAGACCCAGTACTTC	CASSSTRTGETQYF
TRBV5-1	TRBJ1-2	-	-	TGCGCCAGCAAAAGGGGAGACAGTGGGCGGTTCGATGGCTACACCTTC	CASKRGDSGRFDGYTF
TRBV12-3/TRBV12-4	TRBJ1-2	-	many	TGTGCCAGCAGTGATAACTATGGCTACACCTTC	CASSDNYGYTF
TRBV29-1	TRBJ2-5	-	many	TGCAGCGTTGAAATTCGCCAGCAAGAGACCCAGTACTTC	CSVEIRQQETQYF
TRBV20-1	TRBJ1-1	-	-	TGCAGTGCTAGACGGGCACGAAGTACTGAAGCTTTCTTT	CSARRARSTEAFF
TRBV24-1	TRBJ2-2	TRBD2	once	TGTGCCGCCAGTGATTTAACGGGAGGGCCGGTCGACGGGGAGCTGTTTTTT	CAASDLTGGPVDGELFF
TRBV7-7	TRBJ2-2	-	-	TGTGCTAGCAGCCCTGGCCCCACCGGGGAGCTGTTTTTT	CASSPGPTGELFF
TRBV9	TRBJ2-1	-	many	TGTGCCAGCAGCCCCCATACCCCACTCTCCTACAATGAGCAGTTCTTC	CASSPHTPLSYNEQFF
TRBV7-9	TRBJ2-3	-	many	TGTGCCAGCAGCTTTCCCGGTTCGGGGGCCACAGATACGCAGTATTTT	CASSFPGSGATDTQYF
TRBV20-1	TRBJ2-7	-	-	TGCAGTGCTACGACAGACAGGACCTACGAGCAGTACTTC	CSATTDRTYEQYF
TRBV4-2	TRBJ2-3	-	-	TGTGCCAGCAGCCAAGGTAAAGGCTCGATCACAGATACGCAGTATTTT	CASSQGKGSITDTQYF
TRBV12-3/TRBV12-4	TRBJ2-2	-	few	TGTGCCAGCAGCTCAGGGACATCGAGAAACACCGGGGAGCTGTTTTTT	CASSSGTSRNTGELFF
TRBV20-1	TRBJ2-1	-	-	TGCAGTGGGTTCGGCGATCTCTCCTACAATGAGCAGTTCTTC	CSGFGDLSYNEQFF
TRBV7-9	TRBJ2-4	-	few	TGTGCCAGCAGCCCGCTCACAGGTTCTGTAGCCAAAAACATTCAGTACTTC	CASSPLTGSVAKNIQYF
TRBV11-2	TRBJ2-1	-	-	TGTGCCAGCAGCCGACCCTACCCCCCAGACAGCTCCTACATTGAGCAGTTCTTC	CASSRPYPPDSSYIEQFF
TRBV30	TRBJ2-2	TRBD2	-	TGTGCCTGGAGTGTCGCGGGAGGGGCAGTCGGGGAGCTGTTTTTT	CAWSVAGGAVGELFF
TRBV7-9	TRBJ2-1	-	-	TGTGCCAGCGGAACGGGCAAGCAGTTCTTC	CASGTGKQFF
TRBV29-1	TRBJ2-5	TRBD2	many	TGCAGCTCCCGACAGCGGGGGCCATCTAAGCAGTACTTC	CSSRQRGPSKQYF
TRBV10-3	TRBJ2-5	-	-	TGTGCCACCTCAGGTTACCAAGAGACCCAGTACTTC	CATSGYQETQYF
TRBV9	TRBJ2-7	-	many	TGTGCCAGCAGCGCATCCTCTGGCGGGGTCTACGAGCAGTACTTC	CASSASSGGVYEQYF
TRBV4-2	TRBJ2-3	-	-	TGTGCCAGCAGCCAAAAGGGAATAGCGGTGTCAGATACGCAGTATTTT	CASSQKGIAVSDTQYF
TRBV5-1	TRBJ1-1	-	-	TGCGCCAGCACTCGGGATACGAACACTGAAGCTTTCTTT	CASTRDTNTEAFF
TRBV4-3	TRBJ1-1	-	few	TGCGCCAGCAGCCAAGGGCGGGGATTGACTGAAGCTTTCTTT	CASSQGRGLTEAFF